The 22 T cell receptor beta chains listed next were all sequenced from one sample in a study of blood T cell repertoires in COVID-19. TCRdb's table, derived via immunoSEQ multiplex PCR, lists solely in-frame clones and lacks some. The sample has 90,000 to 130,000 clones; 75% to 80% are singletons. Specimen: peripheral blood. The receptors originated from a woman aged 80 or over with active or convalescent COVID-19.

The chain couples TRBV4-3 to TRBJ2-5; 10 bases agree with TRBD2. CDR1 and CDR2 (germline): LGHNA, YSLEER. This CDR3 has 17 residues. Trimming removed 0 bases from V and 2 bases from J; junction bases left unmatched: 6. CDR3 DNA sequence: TGCGCCAGCAGCCAAGAGGCTAGCGGGAGCGGGCAAGAGACCCAGTACTTC. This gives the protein CASSQEASGSGQETQYF.

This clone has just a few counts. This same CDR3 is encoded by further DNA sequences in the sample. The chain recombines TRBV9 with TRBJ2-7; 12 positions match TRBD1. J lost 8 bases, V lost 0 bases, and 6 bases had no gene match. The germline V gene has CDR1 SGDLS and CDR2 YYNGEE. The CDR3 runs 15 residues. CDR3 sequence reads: CASSVEQGQGAKQYF. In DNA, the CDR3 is TGTGCCAGCAGCGTAGAGCAGGGACAGGGGGCGAAGCAGTACTTC.

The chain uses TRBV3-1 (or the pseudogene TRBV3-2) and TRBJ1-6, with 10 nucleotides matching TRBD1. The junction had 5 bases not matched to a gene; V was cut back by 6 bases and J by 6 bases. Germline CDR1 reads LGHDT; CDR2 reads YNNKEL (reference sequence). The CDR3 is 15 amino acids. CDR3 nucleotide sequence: TGTGCCAGCAGACCTGACAGGGGGCTTAATTCACCCCTCCACTTT. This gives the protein CASRPDRGLNSPLHF.

The DNA for the CDR3 is TGTGCCAGCAAGTCACAGGGAGCTGATGAAAAACTGTTTTTT. Its protein product is CASKSQGADEKLFF. The chain links TRBV5-4 to TRBJ1-4; the D gene is possibly TRBD1 (6 bases). Germline-derived CDR1 and CDR2 are SGHNT and YYREEE (reference sequence). Trimming shortened V by 6 bases and J by 6 bases, and 15 bases separated the two germline ends. This CDR3 comprises 14 residues.

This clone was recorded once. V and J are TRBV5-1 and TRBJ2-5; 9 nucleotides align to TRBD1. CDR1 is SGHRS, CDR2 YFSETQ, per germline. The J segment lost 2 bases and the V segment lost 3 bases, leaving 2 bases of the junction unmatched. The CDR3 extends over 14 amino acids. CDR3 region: CASSYGTGQETQYF. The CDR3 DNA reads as TGCGCCAGCAGCTACGGGACAGGGCAAGAGACCCAGTACTTC.

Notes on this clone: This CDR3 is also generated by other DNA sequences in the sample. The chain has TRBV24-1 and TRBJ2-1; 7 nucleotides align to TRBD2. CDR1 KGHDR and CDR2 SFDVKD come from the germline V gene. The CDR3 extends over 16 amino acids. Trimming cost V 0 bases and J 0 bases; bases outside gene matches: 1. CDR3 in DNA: TGTGCCACCAGTGATTTGGGCGGGAGCTCCTACAATGAGCAGTTCTTC. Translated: CATSDLGGSSYNEQFF.

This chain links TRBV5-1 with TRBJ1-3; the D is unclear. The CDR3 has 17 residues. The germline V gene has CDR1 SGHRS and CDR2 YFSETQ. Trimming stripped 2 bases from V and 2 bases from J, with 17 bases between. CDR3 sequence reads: CASSFRPTWEAGNTIYF. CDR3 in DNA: TGCGCCAGCAGCTTCCGACCGACCTGGGAGGCTGGAAACACCATATATTTT.

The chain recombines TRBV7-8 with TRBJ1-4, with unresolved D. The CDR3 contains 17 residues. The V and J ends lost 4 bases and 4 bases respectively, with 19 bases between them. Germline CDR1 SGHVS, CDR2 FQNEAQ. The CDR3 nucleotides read TGTGCCAGCAGCTCCCGCCTAGGACGGGAACGTAATGAAAAACTGTTTTTT. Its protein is CASSSRLGRERNEKLFF.

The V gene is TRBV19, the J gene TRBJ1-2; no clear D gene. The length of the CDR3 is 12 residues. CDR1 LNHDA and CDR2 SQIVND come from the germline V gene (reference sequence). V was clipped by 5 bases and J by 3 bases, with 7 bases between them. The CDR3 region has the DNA TGTGCCAGTAGTGTCCCAGACTATGGCTACACCTTC. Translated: CASSVPDYGYTF.

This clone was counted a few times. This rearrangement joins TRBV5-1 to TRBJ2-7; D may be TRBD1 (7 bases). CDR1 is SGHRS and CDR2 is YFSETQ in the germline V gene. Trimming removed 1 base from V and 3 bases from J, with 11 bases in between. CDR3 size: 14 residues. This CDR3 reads CASSLQGGRYEQYF. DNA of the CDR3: TGCGCCAGCAGCTTGCAGGGGGGCCGCTACGAGCAGTACTTC.

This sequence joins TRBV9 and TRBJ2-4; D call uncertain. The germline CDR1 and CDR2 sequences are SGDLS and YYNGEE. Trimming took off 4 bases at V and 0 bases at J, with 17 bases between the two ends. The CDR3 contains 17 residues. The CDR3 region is CASSRGPDRLAKNIQYF. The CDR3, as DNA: TGTGCCAGCAGCAGAGGTCCAGATCGATTAGCCAAAAACATTCAGTACTTC.

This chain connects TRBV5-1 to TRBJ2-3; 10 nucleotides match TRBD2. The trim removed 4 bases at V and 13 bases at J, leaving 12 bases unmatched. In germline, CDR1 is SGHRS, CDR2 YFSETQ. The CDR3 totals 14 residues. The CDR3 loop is CASSRELAGTLEYF. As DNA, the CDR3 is TGCGCCAGCAGCCGTGAACTAGCGGGAACCCTTGAGTATTTT. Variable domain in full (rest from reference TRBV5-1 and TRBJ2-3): KAGVTQTPRYLIKTRGQQVTLSCSPISGHRSVSWYQQTPGQGLQFLFEYFSETQRNKGNFPGRFSGRQFSNSRSEMNVSTLELGDSALYLCASSRELAGTLEYFGPGTRLTVL.

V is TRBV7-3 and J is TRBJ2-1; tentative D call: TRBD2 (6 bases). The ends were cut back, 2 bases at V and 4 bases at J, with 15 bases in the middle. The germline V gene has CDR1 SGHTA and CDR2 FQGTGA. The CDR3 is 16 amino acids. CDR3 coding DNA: TGTGCCAGCAGCTTAGGGGCTAGCGTACAGTACAATGAGCAGTTCTTC. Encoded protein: CASSLGASVQYNEQFF.

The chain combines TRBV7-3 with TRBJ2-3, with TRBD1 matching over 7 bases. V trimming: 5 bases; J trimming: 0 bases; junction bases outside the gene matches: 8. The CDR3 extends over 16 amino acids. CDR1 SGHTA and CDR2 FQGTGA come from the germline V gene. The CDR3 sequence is CASSAGTAGSTDTQYF. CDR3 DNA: TGTGCCAGCAGCGCCGGGACAGCTGGTAGCACAGATACGCAGTATTTT.

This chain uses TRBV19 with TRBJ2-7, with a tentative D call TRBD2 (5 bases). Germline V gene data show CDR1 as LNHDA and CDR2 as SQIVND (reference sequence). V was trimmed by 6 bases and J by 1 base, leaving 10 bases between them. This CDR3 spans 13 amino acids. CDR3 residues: CASSHPGSYEQYF. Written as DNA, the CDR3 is TGTGCCAGTAGCCACCCGGGGTCCTACGAGCAGTACTTC.

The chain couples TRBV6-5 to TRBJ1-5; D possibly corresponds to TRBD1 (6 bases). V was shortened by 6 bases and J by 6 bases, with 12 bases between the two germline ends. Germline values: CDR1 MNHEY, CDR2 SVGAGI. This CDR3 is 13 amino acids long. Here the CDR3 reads CASRLQGTQPQHF. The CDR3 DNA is TGTGCCAGCAGGCTTCAGGGGACTCAGCCCCAGCATTTT.

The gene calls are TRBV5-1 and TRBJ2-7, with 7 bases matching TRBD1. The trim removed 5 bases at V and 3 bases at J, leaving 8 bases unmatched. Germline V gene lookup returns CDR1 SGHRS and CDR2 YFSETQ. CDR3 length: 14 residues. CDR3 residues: CASSQSTGNYEQYF. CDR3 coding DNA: TGCGCCAGCAGTCAATCGACAGGGAACTACGAGCAGTACTTC.

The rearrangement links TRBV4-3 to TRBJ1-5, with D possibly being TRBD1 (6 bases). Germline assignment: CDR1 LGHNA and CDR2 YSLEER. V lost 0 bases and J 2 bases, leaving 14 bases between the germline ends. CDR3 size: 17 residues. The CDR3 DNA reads TGCGCCAGCAGCCAAGACCATCGGACAGCCCGCAATCAGCCCCAGCATTTT. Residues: CASSQDHRTARNQPQHF.

For the CDR3, the DNA is TGTGCCAGCAGTAGCGGGGCAGGGTATGAGCAGTTCTTC. Its translation is CASSSGAGYEQFF. The chain employs TRBV6-6 and TRBJ2-1; 7 bases line up with TRBD2. This CDR3 has 13 amino acids. The V gene end was trimmed by 5 bases and the J gene end by 8 bases; junction bases not matched to a gene: 6. Per the germline V gene, CDR1 is MNHNY and CDR2 is SVGAGI (reference sequence).

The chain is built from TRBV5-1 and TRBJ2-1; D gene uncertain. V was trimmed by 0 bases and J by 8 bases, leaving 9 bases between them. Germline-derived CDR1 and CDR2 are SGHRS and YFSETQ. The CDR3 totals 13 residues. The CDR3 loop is CASSLVLGDEQFF. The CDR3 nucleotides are TGCGCCAGCAGCTTGGTTCTAGGCGATGAGCAGTTCTTC. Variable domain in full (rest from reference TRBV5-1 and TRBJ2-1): KAGVTQTPRYLIKTRGQQVTLSCSPISGHRSVSWYQQTPGQGLQFLFEYFSETQRNKGNFPGRFSGRQFSNSRSEMNVSTLELGDSALYLCASSLVLGDEQFFGPGTRLTVL.

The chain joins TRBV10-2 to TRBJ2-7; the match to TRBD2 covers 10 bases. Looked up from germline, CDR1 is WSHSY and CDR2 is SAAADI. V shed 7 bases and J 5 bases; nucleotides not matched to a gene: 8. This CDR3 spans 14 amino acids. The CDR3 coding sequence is TGCGCCAGCATGGCGGGACTAGCGTACGACGAGCAGTACTTC. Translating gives CASMAGLAYDEQYF.

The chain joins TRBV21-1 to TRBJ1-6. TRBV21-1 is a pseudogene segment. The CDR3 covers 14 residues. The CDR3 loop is CASSKLPVWSPLHF. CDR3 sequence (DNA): TGTGCCAGCAGCAAATTGCCGGTTTGGTCACCCCTCCACTTT.